This T cell receptor (beta chain) emerged from a study of T cells in Graves' hyperthyroidism and ophthalmopathy. Thyroid ultrasound and orbital computed tomography, with clinical symptoms and serum thyroxine and TRAb, informed diagnoses. Authors of the study amplified TCR beta CDR3 regions from RNA transcripts. The HTBI primer set served for first-round RT-PCR of the TCR CDR3. TCRdb independently ran MiXCR on the multiplex PCR reads; one entry per CDR3 protein. The top ten clones hold 32% of a sample with more than 350,000 distinct CDR3 sequences, about 15% of them seen once. This clonotype was detected many times. This TCR was sampled from a woman aged 25 to 45 with Graves' hyperthyroidism. Sequenced input: blood.

The CDR3 DNA sequence: TGTGCCAGCTCTCAAAGGACAGCCGCTGGTGGTGAAAAACTGTTTTTT. It specifies CASSQRTAAGGEKLFF. The chain uses TRBV18 and TRBJ1-4, with D possibly being TRBD1 (6 bases). Trimming took off 6 bases at V and 7 bases at J, with 21 bases between the two ends. The CDR3 has 16 residues. Germline CDR1 and CDR2: KGHSH and LQKENI.